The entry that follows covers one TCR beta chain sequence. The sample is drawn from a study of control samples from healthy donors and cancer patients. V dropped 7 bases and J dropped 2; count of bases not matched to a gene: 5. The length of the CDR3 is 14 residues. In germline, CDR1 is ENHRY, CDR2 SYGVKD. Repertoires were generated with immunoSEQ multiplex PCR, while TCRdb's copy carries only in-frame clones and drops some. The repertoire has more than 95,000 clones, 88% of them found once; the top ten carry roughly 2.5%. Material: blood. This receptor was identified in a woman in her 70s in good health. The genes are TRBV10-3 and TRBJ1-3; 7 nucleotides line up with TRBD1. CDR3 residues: CAITTDRAGNTIYF. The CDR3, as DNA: TGTGCCATCACCACCGACAGGGCTGGAAACACCATATATTTT.